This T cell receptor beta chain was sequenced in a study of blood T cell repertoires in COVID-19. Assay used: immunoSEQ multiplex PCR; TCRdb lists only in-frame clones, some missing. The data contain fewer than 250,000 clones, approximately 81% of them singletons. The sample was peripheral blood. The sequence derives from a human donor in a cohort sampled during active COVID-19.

CDR3 in DNA: TGTGCCAGCAATCCCACAGGGTATAACCAGCCCCAGCATTTT. Translating it yields CASNPTGYNQPQHF. The rearrangement joins TRBV6-5 to TRBJ1-5; possibly TRBD1 for D (6 bases). Germline lookup yields CDR1 MNHEY and CDR2 SVGAGI. This CDR3 is 14 amino acids long. V was trimmed by 7 bases and J by 7 bases, leaving 17 bases between them.